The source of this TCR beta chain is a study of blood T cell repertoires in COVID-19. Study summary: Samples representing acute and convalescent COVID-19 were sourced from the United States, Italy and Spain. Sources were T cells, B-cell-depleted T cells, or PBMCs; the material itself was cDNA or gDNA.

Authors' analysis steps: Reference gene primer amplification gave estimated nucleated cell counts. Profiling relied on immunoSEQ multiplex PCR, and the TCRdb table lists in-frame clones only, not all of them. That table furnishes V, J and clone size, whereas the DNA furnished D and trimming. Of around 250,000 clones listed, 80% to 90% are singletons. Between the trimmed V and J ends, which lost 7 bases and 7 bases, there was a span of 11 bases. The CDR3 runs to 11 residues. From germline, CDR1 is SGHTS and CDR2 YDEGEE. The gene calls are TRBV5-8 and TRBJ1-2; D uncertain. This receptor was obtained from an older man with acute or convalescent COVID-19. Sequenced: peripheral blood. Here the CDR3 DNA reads TGTGCCAGCGCGGTCGTTCGTGGCTACACCTTC. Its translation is CASAVVRGYTF.